A selection of T cell receptor beta chains follows, all from one sample in a study of regulatory T cells in long-lasting Graves disease. TCRdb called the multiplex PCR reads again in MiXCR, with one record for every CDR3 protein. The sample comprises roughly 400,000 distinct CDR3 sequences, about 15% of which are singletons, and around 7.6% rests with the top ten. These same records also appear under a second study, on T cells in Graves' hyperthyroidism and ophthalmopathy.

The specimen was peripheral blood mononuclear cells (PBMCs), collected at new diagnosis, from a patient treated with antithyroid drugs. Receptors originate from a woman in her forties with Graves disease. CDR3s include the opening cysteine and the closing phenylalanine or tryptophan. The order of the fields is V gene, J gene, D gene, clone size, CDR3 protein, CDR3 DNA. A D gene is named only where the DNA matches it firmly. Where a row states a size, it is once, few, many or the class of an expanded clone; other rows omit it.

TRBV15	TRBJ1-5	NA	few	CATSRDPSNQPQHF	TGTGCCACCAGCCGGGACCCTAGCAATCAGCCCCAGCATTTT
TRBV19	TRBJ1-3	NA	many	CASTARVSGNTIYF	TGTGCCAGTACCGCTAGGGTCTCTGGAAACACCATATATTTT
TRBV12-3/TRBV12-4	TRBJ1-4	TRBD1	few	CASSLEGQGAAGEKLFF	TGTGCCAGCAGTTTAGAAGGACAGGGGGCGGCGGGGGAAAAACTGTTTTTT
TRBV27	TRBJ1-2	TRBD1	NA	CASSRGRQGLYGYTF	TGTGCCAGCAGTCGGGGAAGACAGGGTCTCTATGGCTACACCTTC
TRBV6-2/TRBV6-3	TRBJ2-7	NA	NA	CASSYSIGRGESYEQYF	TGTGCCAGCAGTTACTCGATAGGTCGCGGGGAATCCTACGAGCAGTACTTC
TRBV5-8	TRBJ1-2	TRBD1	many	CASSLVQGAGGHTF	TGTGCCAGCAGCTTGGTGCAGGGGGCAGGGGGCCACACCTTC
TRBV27	TRBJ2-1	NA	many	CASSPFWLNEQFF	TGTGCCAGCAGTCCCTTTTGGCTCAATGAGCAGTTCTTC
TRBV19	TRBJ2-2	NA	many	CASSIDPGLTSPGELFF	TGTGCCAGTAGTATAGATCCCGGACTAACGAGCCCCGGGGAGCTGTTTTTT
TRBV12-5	TRBJ1-2	NA	many	CASESGAGVGYTF	TGTGCTAGTGAGAGTGGAGCCGGTGTGGGCTACACCTTC
TRBV12-3/TRBV12-4	TRBJ2-3	TRBD2	NA	CASSRASSGSTDTQYF	TGTGCCAGCAGTCGAGCTAGTAGCGGGAGCACAGATACGCAGTATTTT
TRBV3-1	TRBJ2-5	NA	many	CASSPGLGWKTQYF	TGTGCCAGCAGTCCCGGTTTAGGGTGGAAGACCCAGTACTTC
TRBV20-1	TRBJ1-4	TRBD1	NA	CSARVANRGVTEVLFF	TGCAGTGCTAGAGTTGCCAACAGGGGAGTAACCGAAGTACTGTTTTTT
TRBV6-1	TRBJ1-1	NA	NA	CASSEAEGHPARTEAFF	TGTGCCAGCAGTGAAGCGGAGGGACACCCTGCCCGCACTGAAGCTTTCTTT
TRBV6-1	TRBJ2-1	NA	many	CATKDTSYSYNEQFF	TGTGCCACCAAGGACACTTCCTACTCCTACAATGAGCAGTTCTTC
TRBV7-9	TRBJ2-7	NA	many	CASSFYRVGYEQYF	TGTGCCAGCAGCTTTTACAGGGTCGGGTACGAGCAGTACTTC
TRBV7-2	TRBJ2-7	TRBD1	many	CASSLAGQSHNEQYF	TGTGCCAGCAGCTTAGCGGGACAGTCCCATAACGAGCAGTACTTC
TRBV27	TRBJ2-1	TRBD2	many	CASSLTGLAGVDEQFF	TGTGCCAGCAGTTTAACCGGACTAGCGGGAGTGGATGAGCAGTTCTTC
TRBV18	TRBJ1-1	NA	many	CASSPISQPNTEAFF	TGTGCCAGCTCACCCATATCCCAGCCGAACACTGAAGCTTTCTTT
TRBV29-1	TRBJ2-5	TRBD2	many	CSVAGAGVVETQYF	TGCAGCGTTGCCGGCGCGGGAGTTGTAGAGACCCAGTACTTC
TRBV2	TRBJ2-1	TRBD1	many	CASSSPVEGQGGEQFF	TGTGCCAGCAGTAGTCCTGTCGAGGGACAGGGGGGCGAGCAGTTCTTC
TRBV2	TRBJ2-7	NA	many	CALTRGMAGRSYEQYF	TGTGCCCTAACCCGGGGGATGGCGGGAAGGTCCTACGAGCAGTACTTC
TRBV28	TRBJ2-7	NA	NA	CASSLSLGGYEQYF	TGTGCCAGCAGTTTATCCCTTGGCGGCTACGAGCAGTACTTC
TRBV10-3	TRBJ2-7	TRBD1	many	CAISESGTGNYEQYF	TGTGCCATCAGTGAGTCCGGGACAGGGAACTACGAGCAGTACTTC
TRBV12-5	TRBJ2-2	TRBD2	NA	CASGLPRGAYGGSAGELFF	TGTGCTAGTGGTTTGCCACGAGGTGCCTACGGCGGGAGCGCCGGGGAGCTGTTTTTT
TRBV28	TRBJ2-3	TRBD1	few	CASHLGTGVDTQYF	TGTGCCAGTCACCTCGGGACAGGGGTAGATACGCAGTATTTT
TRBV20-1	TRBJ2-1	TRBD2	NA	CSAEGLADYNEQFF	TGCAGTGCTGAGGGACTAGCGGACTACAATGAGCAGTTCTTC
TRBV7-3	TRBJ2-5	NA	few	CASSPNSWETQYF	TGTGCCAGCAGCCCAAATTCCTGGGAGACCCAGTACTTC
TRBV4-1	TRBJ2-3	TRBD2	NA	CASSQKGTSGRADTQYF	TGCGCCAGCAGCCAGAAAGGGACTAGCGGGAGGGCAGATACGCAGTATTTT
TRBV5-1	TRBJ2-3	TRBD2	many	CASSSSGVTDTQYF	TGCGCCAGCAGCTCTAGCGGGGTAACAGATACGCAGTATTTT
TRBV20-1	TRBJ2-4	TRBD2	few	CSAREGGSAKNIQYF	TGCAGTGCTAGAGAGGGCGGGAGCGCCAAAAACATTCAGTACTTC
TRBV7-6	TRBJ2-7	NA	many	CASSPWGFGEQYF	TGTGCCAGCAGCCCTTGGGGGTTTGGCGAGCAGTACTTC
TRBV6-1	TRBJ1-2	NA	many	CASRREGSYGYTF	TGTGCCAGCAGAAGGGAAGGCAGTTATGGCTACACCTTC
TRBV7-9	TRBJ1-1	NA	many	CASSLGRTENTEAFF	TGTGCCAGCTCCCTAGGCCGGACAGAGAACACTGAAGCTTTCTTT
TRBV5-1	TRBJ2-2	TRBD2	many	CASSYSSGMNTGELFF	TGCGCCAGCAGCTATTCTAGCGGAATGAACACCGGGGAGCTGTTTTTT
TRBV29-1	TRBJ2-2	TRBD2	few	CSARPGLNTGELFF	TGCAGCGCTCGCCCGGGACTAAACACCGGGGAGCTGTTTTTT
TRBV13	TRBJ2-7	NA	many	CASSFGKGYEQYF	TGTGCCAGCAGCTTCGGGAAGGGCTACGAGCAGTACTTC
TRBV18	TRBJ2-1	NA	many	CASSPENNEQFF	TGTGCCAGCTCACCAGAGAACAATGAGCAGTTCTTC
TRBV20-1	TRBJ1-2	TRBD1	NA	CSARDDRAEDGYTF	TGCAGTGCTAGAGATGACAGGGCTGAGGATGGCTACACCTTC
TRBV27	TRBJ2-7	NA	NA	CASSLNLATSYEQYF	TGTGCCAGCAGTTTAAATTTAGCTACCTCCTACGAGCAGTACTTC
TRBV13	TRBJ2-7	TRBD1	few	CASSFGDRGPYEQYF	TGTGCCAGCAGCTTTGGGGACAGGGGGCCGTACGAGCAGTACTTC
TRBV14	TRBJ2-2	TRBD1	NA	CASSQASYATGVTGELFF	TGTGCCAGCAGCCAGGCCTCCTATGCGACAGGGGTTACCGGGGAGCTGTTTTTT
TRBV19	TRBJ2-3	NA	NA	CASSARQGGLADTQYF	TGTGCCAGTAGTGCCCGACAGGGAGGGTTGGCAGATACGCAGTATTTT
TRBV19	TRBJ1-1	NA	few	CASSIRWGNTEAFF	TGTGCCAGTAGTATCCGCTGGGGGAACACTGAAGCTTTCTTT
TRBV30	TRBJ2-7	TRBD1	many	CAWSVGRQGANEQYF	TGTGCCTGGAGTGTAGGCCGACAGGGAGCCAACGAGCAGTACTTC
TRBV2	TRBJ2-7	TRBD2	many	CASREGGSYEQYF	TGTGCCAGCCGGGAGGGGGGCAGTTACGAGCAGTACTTC
TRBV20-1	TRBJ2-1	TRBD1	many	CSARDLRDRGYEQFF	TGCAGTGCTAGAGACCTCCGGGACAGGGGTTATGAGCAGTTCTTC
TRBV6-5	TRBJ1-2	NA	many	CASSYDGQYGYTF	TGTGCCAGCAGTTATGATGGGCAGTATGGCTACACCTTC
TRBV30	TRBJ2-5	NA	NA	CAWGVGSQETQYF	TGTGCCTGGGGTGTGGGAAGCCAAGAGACCCAGTACTTC
TRBV7-8	TRBJ1-2	NA	many	CASSLDRAVRSKRDGYTF	TGTGCCAGCAGCTTAGACAGGGCCGTTCGGTCTAAGAGGGATGGCTACACCTTC
TRBV7-8	TRBJ2-7	NA	many	CASSSRLGQLGEQYF	TGTGCCAGCAGCTCCCGATTGGGGCAACTAGGGGAGCAGTACTTC
TRBV28	TRBJ2-7	NA	NA	CASSTPAMGRTTTYEQYF	TGTGCCAGCAGTACGCCTGCTATGGGACGGACCACCACCTACGAGCAGTACTTC
TRBV20-1	TRBJ1-3	NA	NA	CSASPNTIYF	TGCAGTGCTTCCCCAAACACCATATATTTT
TRBV18	TRBJ2-7	TRBD2	few	CASSRGGATPYEQYF	TGTGCCAGCTCACGGGGAGGGGCGACCCCCTACGAGCAGTACTTC